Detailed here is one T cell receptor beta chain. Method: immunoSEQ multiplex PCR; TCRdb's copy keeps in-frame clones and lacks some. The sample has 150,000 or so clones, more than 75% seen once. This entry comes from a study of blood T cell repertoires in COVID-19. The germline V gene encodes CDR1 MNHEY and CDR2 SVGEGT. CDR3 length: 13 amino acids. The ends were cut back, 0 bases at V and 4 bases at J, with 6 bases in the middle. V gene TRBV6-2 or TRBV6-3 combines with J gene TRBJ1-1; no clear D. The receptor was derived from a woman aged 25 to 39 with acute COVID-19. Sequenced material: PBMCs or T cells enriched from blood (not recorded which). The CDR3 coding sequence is TGTGCCAGCAGTTACTCCCGAGGCACTGAAGCTTTCTTT. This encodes CASSYSRGTEAFF.